A selection of T cell receptor beta chains follows, all from one sample in a study of T cells in tuberculosis. Sequencing was performed with immunoSEQ multiplex PCR; in TCRdb, only in-frame clones are kept and a portion is missing. This table has tens of thousands of clones, roughly 93% appearing once. The source material was CD1b-GMM tetramer-negative cells sorted from PBMCs. These TCRs come from an adult woman with latent tuberculosis. Both conserved end residues are part of each CDR3. D genes are given only for firm matches. Clone size is stated in some rows and not others, as once, few, many or a class when expanded.

clone_size	v_call	d_call	j_call	cdr3_aa	cdr3_nt
.	TRBV28	.	TRBJ1-2	CASSLLALYGYTF	TGTGCCAGCAGTTTATTAGCCCTCTATGGCTACACCTTC
.	TRBV29-1	.	TRBJ1-1	CSVVDSAVTEAFF	TGCAGCGTTGTGGACTCTGCGGTCACTGAAGCTTTCTTT
once	TRBV30	.	TRBJ2-3	CAWSWGQGNTDTQYF	TGTGCCTGGAGTTGGGGGCAGGGGAACACAGATACGCAGTATTTT
.	TRBV18	TRBD1	TRBJ1-2	CASSPADRRDGYTF	TGTGCCAGCTCACCCGCGGACAGGAGAGATGGCTACACCTTC
.	TRBV18	.	TRBJ2-3	CASSPPGSYTDTQYF	TGTGCCAGCTCACCACCGGGCAGTTACACAGATACGCAGTATTTT
.	TRBV7-9	TRBD1	TRBJ1-5	CASSLTGGDNQPQHF	TGTGCCAGCAGCTTAACAGGGGGGGACAATCAGCCCCAGCATTTT
few	TRBV11-2	.	TRBJ1-5	CASSLTRNQPQHF	TGTGCCAGCAGCTTAACCAGGAATCAGCCCCAGCATTTT
.	TRBV4-2	TRBD2	TRBJ2-5	CASSHGIGPSGGGKTQYF	TGTGCCAGCAGCCATGGAATTGGGCCTAGCGGGGGGGGAAAGACCCAGTACTTC
.	TRBV15	TRBD2	TRBJ2-7	CATSRVAGSTYEQYF	TGTGCCACCAGCAGGGTAGCGGGGAGCACCTACGAGCAGTACTTC
once	TRBV30	.	TRBJ2-2	CAGTSRDRGTGELFF	TGTGCCGGGACGTCCAGGGACCGGGGGACCGGGGAGCTGTTTTTT
.	TRBV19	TRBD1	TRBJ1-2	CASSLDRGDGYTF	TGTGCCAGTAGCTTGGACAGGGGAGATGGCTACACCTTC
.	TRBV6-1	TRBD2	TRBJ2-1	CASSEGLAGAVGANEQFF	TGTGCCAGCAGTGAAGGACTAGCGGGGGCGGTAGGGGCCAATGAGCAGTTCTTC
.	TRBV5-1	.	TRBJ2-7	CASGTDRSSVSEQYF	TGCGCCAGCGGGACCGACAGGTCGTCAGTGTCCGAGCAGTACTTC
once	TRBV7-2	TRBD2	TRBJ2-3	CASSSPGRGAGDTQYF	TGTGCCAGCAGCTCCCCGGGGCGGGGGGCGGGGGATACGCAGTATTTT
.	TRBV5-1	.	TRBJ1-2	CASSFGIGVSYGYTF	TGCGCCAGCAGCTTTGGAATAGGGGTTTCTTATGGCTACACCTTC